This is a list of T cell receptor beta chains from one sample in a study of T cells in Graves' hyperthyroidism and ophthalmopathy. TCRdb reanalysed the multiplex PCR reads using MiXCR and keeps one entry per CDR3 protein. The sample shows 350,000 to 400,000 distinct CDR3 sequences, about a fifth of them seen only once. The specimen sequenced was blood. All receptors come from a woman younger than 35 with Graves' hyperthyroidism. The CDR3 runs from the conserved cysteine through the conserved F or W. A D gene is named only where the DNA matches it firmly. The size of a clone is reported for some rows only, either as once, few or many, or as a class for expanded clones.

d_gene: NA
abundance: NA
v_gene: TRBV12-3/TRBV12-4
j_gene: TRBJ2-7
CDR3nt: TGTGCCAGCAGTGGTCTCGACGAGCAGTACTTC
CDR3aa: CASSGLDEQYF

d_gene: TRBD1
abundance: many
v_gene: TRBV6-1
j_gene: TRBJ2-2
CDR3nt: TGTGCCAGCAGTGACAGGGGGCGGAATGGCGGGGAGCTGTTTTTT
CDR3aa: CASSDRGRNGGELFF

d_gene: NA
abundance: NA
v_gene: TRBV18
j_gene: TRBJ1-2
CDR3nt: TGTGCCAGCTCACTCTGGACTGGTCAACTCGGGATTGCTAACTATGGCTACACCTTC
CDR3aa: CASSLWTGQLGIANYGYTF

d_gene: NA
abundance: NA
v_gene: TRBV4-1
j_gene: TRBJ1-5
CDR3nt: TGCGCCAGCAGCCCCGAGGAGGGGCGGCGGCGGCCCCAGCATTTT
CDR3aa: CASSPEEGRRRPQHF

d_gene: TRBD1
abundance: many
v_gene: TRBV27
j_gene: TRBJ2-7
CDR3nt: TGTGCCAGCAGGAGGGGACAGGCGTGGGAGCAGTACTTC
CDR3aa: CASRRGQAWEQYF

d_gene: NA
abundance: many
v_gene: TRBV15
j_gene: TRBJ1-1
CDR3nt: TGTGCCACCAGGGGGAACACTGAAGCTTTCTTT
CDR3aa: CATRGNTEAFF

d_gene: TRBD1
abundance: many
v_gene: TRBV19
j_gene: TRBJ2-7
CDR3nt: TGTGCCAGTAGTTGGACAGGGTCCTGCGAGCAGTACTTC
CDR3aa: CASSWTGSCEQYF

d_gene: NA
abundance: many
v_gene: TRBV20-1
j_gene: TRBJ2-7
CDR3nt: TGCAGTGCTAGAGATGGCCACCAACAGGGAGGGAACTACGAGCAGTACTTC
CDR3aa: CSARDGHQQGGNYEQYF

d_gene: NA
abundance: NA
v_gene: TRBV5-1
j_gene: TRBJ2-5
CDR3nt: TGCGCCAGCAGCTTGGCCTCTTATGGGTGGGAGACCCAGTACTTC
CDR3aa: CASSLASYGWETQYF

d_gene: NA
abundance: many
v_gene: TRBV7-3
j_gene: TRBJ1-3
CDR3nt: TGTGCCAGCAGCTCAGGGGGAAACACCATATATTTT
CDR3aa: CASSSGGNTIYF

d_gene: NA
abundance: few
v_gene: TRBV18
j_gene: TRBJ1-1
CDR3nt: TGTGTCAGCTCACCGCCGGGACGGGGGGTTACGAACACTGAAGCTTTCTTT
CDR3aa: CVSSPPGRGVTNTEAFF

d_gene: NA
abundance: NA
v_gene: TRBV12-3/TRBV12-4
j_gene: TRBJ1-5
CDR3nt: TGTGCCAGCAGTTTCAGGGTGGATCAGCCCCAGCATTTT
CDR3aa: CASSFRVDQPQHF